A few counts support the clone carrying this T cell receptor beta chain. Antigen specificity is unknown. The data were obtained in a study of regulatory T cells in long-lasting Graves disease. Study background: Prior antithyroid drug treatment in newly diagnosed Graves' patients lasted under 3 months. Study-level results: Favored gene segments in persistent disease were TRBV28, TRBJ1-2 and TRBJ2-5. Comparison showed that persistent patients shared more public clonotypes (2,741) than new patients (966).

Time point meaning: newly diagnosed GD, antithyroid drugs for less than 3 months. The authors made the TCR library using RNA they extracted from PBMCs. In Xi'an, China, an endocrinology department was the source of patients. Libraries of TCR beta came from iRepertoire HTBI primers plus Arm-PCR of CDR3 regions. From the multiplex PCR reads, TCRdb called clonotypes with MiXCR, one entry per CDR3 protein. The profile shows fewer than 350,000 distinct CDR3 sequences, roughly 18% of them singletons. Trimming pared 2 bases from V and 5 bases from J, leaving 6 bases between. This CDR3 has 12 residues. CDR1 is KGHSH, CDR2 LQKENI, per germline.

The sequenced sample was peripheral blood mononuclear cells (PBMCs), obtained at new diagnosis, from a patient treated with antithyroid drugs. The receptor was derived from a female donor with Graves disease. The V and J genes are TRBV18 and TRBJ1-1, with D uncertain. CDR3 sequence (DNA): TGTGCCAGCTCACCATACGCGACTGAAGCTTTCTTT. Its protein product is CASSPYATEAFF.